The 18 T cell receptor beta chains below all came from one sample that was sequenced in a study of T cells in Graves' hyperthyroidism and ophthalmopathy. From RNA transcripts, TCR beta CDR3 regions were amplified. An initial round of RT-PCR targeting the TCR CDR3 relied on the HTBI primer set. A single record per CDR3 protein comes from TCRdb applying MiXCR to the multiplex PCR reads. The profile shows a few hundred thousand distinct CDR3 sequences, over 15% of them singletons. Sequencing was performed on blood. The source of these receptors is a woman aged 18-29 years with Graves' hyperthyroidism.

This clonotype was counted only a few times. The chain uses TRBV20-1 and TRBJ1-1; a possible D gene is TRBD1 (6 bases). This CDR3 has 13 amino acids. Germline V gene lookup returns CDR1 DFQATT and CDR2 SNEGSKA (reference sequence). V was pared by 6 bases and J by 0 bases, with 11 bases between. This chain's CDR3 is CSAQDSLNTEAFF. Here the CDR3 DNA reads TGCAGTGCCCAGGACAGCTTGAACACTGAAGCTTTCTTT.

Regarding this clonotype: Since a much larger clone is just one base distant, this may be a read error. The rearrangement uses TRBV12-3 or TRBV12-4 and TRBJ1-2; D is undetermined. The V end was cut by 4 bases, the J end by 13 bases, with 19 bases between. There are 13 residues in the CDR3. CDR3 sequence: CASSYMFWDFFTF. The CDR3 coding sequence is TGTGCCAGCAGTTACATGTTTTGGGATTTTTTCACCTTC.

This clonotype has ten or more counts. The chain uses TRBV6-1 and TRBJ1-1, with D possibly being TRBD1 (6 bases). V was pared by 8 bases and J by 4 bases, with 20 bases between. This CDR3 spans 15 amino acids. CDR1 and CDR2 from the germline V gene are MNHNS and SASEGT. CDR3 DNA sequence: TGTGCCAGCGGGCGAGGCAGGGGCAGGGGCACTGAAGCTTTCTTT. Residues: CASGRGRGRGTEAFF.

This clonotype has only a few counts. The chain carries TRBV3-1 and TRBJ2-7; no clear D gene. The CDR3 covers 15 residues. Trimming shortened V by 8 bases and J by 0 bases, and 17 bases separated the two germline ends. CDR1 and CDR2 (germline): LGHDT, YNNKEL (reference sequence). The CDR3 bases are TGTGCCAGCTCTCCGCCATCCTCAATCTCCTACGAGCAGTACTTC. Amino acids: CASSPPSSISYEQYF.

This clonotype was seen many times. The V gene is TRBV5-1, the J gene TRBJ1-2; perhaps TRBD1 as D (5 bases). Germline V gene data show CDR1 as SGHRS and CDR2 as YFSETQ. The length of the CDR3 is 15 residues. The V end lost 4 bases, the J end lost 5 bases, and 18 bases lay between the germline ends. The CDR3 bases are TGCGCCAGCAGCCCGACTTGGGGGTCACCTTATGGCTACACCTTC. Its protein product is CASSPTWGSPYGYTF.

Many counts were recorded for this clonotype. The chain couples TRBV6-2 or TRBV6-3 to TRBJ2-7, with a weak D call TRBD1 (6 bases). CDR1 and CDR2 from the germline V gene are MNHEY and SVGEGT. The germline V and J ends were trimmed by 4 bases and 1 base, with 8 bases remaining between them. The CDR3 is 13 residues long. The CDR3 DNA sequence: TGTGCCAGCAGTTTACAGGGATCCTACGAGCAGTACTTC. Its translation: CASSLQGSYEQYF.

This clonotype was recorded at least ten times. The V gene is TRBV7-4, the J gene TRBJ1-1; a possible D gene is TRBD1 (6 bases). CDR1 SGHVT and CDR2 SQSDAQ come from the germline V gene. V was cut by 4 bases and J by 1 base, with 16 bases left in between. This CDR3 has 16 residues. The CDR3 DNA sequence: TGTGCCAGCAGCTCACCCATCGAAGGGGGGAACACTGAAGCTTTCTTT. It specifies CASSSPIEGGNTEAFF.

The chain uses TRBV28 and TRBJ2-7; tentatively, D is TRBD2 (6 bases). Between the trimmed V and J ends, which lost 8 bases and 4 bases, there was a span of 12 bases. Germline loops: CDR1 MDHEN, CDR2 SYDVKM. This CDR3 is 12 amino acids long. The CDR3 region is CASSREWYEQYF. In nucleotides, the CDR3 is TGTGCCAGCTCCCGGGAGTGGTACGAGCAGTACTTC.

In this sample, this clonotype turned up a few times. The rearrangement uses TRBV6-1 and TRBJ2-2; D remains ambiguous. Germline V lookup: CDR1 MNHNS, CDR2 SASEGT. The CDR3 contains 16 residues. Trimming took 2 bases from V and 0 from J, leaving 10 bases between them. The CDR3 protein is CASSEPRPANTGELFF. The CDR3 nucleotides are TGTGCCAGCAGTGAACCTCGGCCGGCGAACACCGGGGAGCTGTTTTTT.

V usage is TRBV9 and J usage is TRBJ2-5; maybe TRBD1 (5 bases). CDR1 is SGDLS, CDR2 YYNGEE, per germline. CDR3 length: 17 amino acids. The V end lost 4 bases, the J end lost 2 bases, and 21 bases lay between the germline ends. The CDR3 protein is CASSPVFRADRQETQYF. The CDR3 DNA reads as TGTGCCAGCAGCCCTGTCTTCAGGGCTGACAGACAAGAGACCCAGTACTTC. Variable domain in full (rest from reference TRBV9 and TRBJ2-5): DSGVTQTPKHLITATGQRVTLRCSPRSGDLSVYWYQQSLDQGLQFLIQYYNGEERAKGNILERFSAQQFPDLHSELNLSSLELGDSALYFCASSPVFRADRQETQYFGPGTRLLVL.

This clonotype has just a few counts. One end of the junction does not line up with germline, which may come from a read error. The V call is TRBV20-1, the J call TRBJ2-7, with 8 positions matching TRBD2. Germline CDR1 DFQATT, CDR2 SNEGSKA (reference sequence). The CDR3 contains 15 residues. CDR3 in amino acids: CSASPGGTSTFFEGF. The DNA for the CDR3 is TGCAGTGCTAGTCCGGGGGGGACATCCACTTTTTTTGAGGGCTTC.

Many counts were recorded for this clonotype. The chain uses TRBV7-2 and TRBJ1-1; 8 bases match TRBD1. V shed 5 bases, J shed 0 bases, and the junction held 8 bases outside the gene matches. The CDR3 has 16 residues. CDR1 is SGHTA, CDR2 FQGNSA, per germline. CDR3 DNA sequence: TGTGCCAGCAGCCTCGACAGGGGACTTATGAACACTGAAGCTTTCTTT. Amino acids: CASSLDRGLMNTEAFF.

This clonotype was seen at least ten times. The chain is built from TRBV10-1 and TRBJ2-3; 9 nucleotides agree with TRBD2. CDR1 WNHNN and CDR2 SYGVQD come from the germline V gene (reference sequence). With V trimmed by 8 bases and J by 1 base, 7 bases remained unmatched. The CDR3 contains 15 residues. The CDR3 is CASPWASGGTDTQYF. CDR3 sequence (DNA): TGCGCCAGCCCTTGGGCTAGCGGGGGCACAGATACGCAGTATTTT.

This clonotype was seen many times. The chain couples TRBV4-1 to TRBJ1-2; possibly TRBD1 for D (6 bases). With 6 bases removed from V and 2 bases from J, the gap between germline ends came to 10 bases. The CDR3 contains 13 residues. The germline V gene encodes CDR1 MGHRA and CDR2 YSYEKL. This CDR3 reads CASSHRVNYGYTF. CDR3 coding DNA: TGCGCCAGCAGTCACAGGGTGAACTATGGCTACACCTTC.

This clonotype appeared many times. This chain connects TRBV20-1 to TRBJ1-5; 7 bases agree with TRBD1. Germline values: CDR1 DFQATT, CDR2 SNEGSKA (reference sequence). The CDR3 is made up of 15 amino acids. J gave up 9 bases and V 2 bases, and 13 bases lay outside the gene matches. CDR3 DNA sequence: TGCAGTGCTAGAAACGAAAGGACAGGCCGAGGGCCCCAGCATTTT. Translating it yields CSARNERTGRGPQHF.

This clonotype was detected ten times or more. This rearrangement joins TRBV4-1 to TRBJ1-1, with D tentatively TRBD1 (5 bases). This CDR3 spans 15 amino acids. Germline V gene lookup returns CDR1 MGHRA and CDR2 YSYEKL. The V gene lost 6 bases and the J gene lost 4 bases, with 18 bases spanning the gap. The CDR3, as DNA: TGCGCCAGCAGTTCCCTATTGGTGGGGGGCACTGAAGCTTTCTTT. This encodes CASSSLLVGGTEAFF.

The sample holds many counts of this clonotype. The CDR3, as DNA: TGCAGTGCTAGCGGGGGGACCACCCAAGAGACCCAGTACTTC. Translation: CSASGGTTQETQYF. This chain joins TRBV20-1 and TRBJ2-5, with 7 bases matching TRBD2. CDR1 DFQATT and CDR2 SNEGSKA come from the germline V gene (reference sequence). This CDR3 is 14 amino acids long. V dropped 3 bases and J dropped 1; count of bases not matched to a gene: 5.

This clonotype was detected ten times or more. This chain connects TRBV6-5 to TRBJ2-7, with D possibly being TRBD1 or TRBD2 (5 bases each). The CDR3 spans 15 residues. Germline V gene sequence: CDR1 MNHEY, CDR2 SVGAGI. The ends were cut back, 4 bases at V and 3 bases at J, with 16 bases in the middle. CDR3 protein: CASSSPRDQHYEQYF. The CDR3 DNA is TGTGCCAGCAGTTCTCCCCGGGACCAACACTACGAGCAGTACTTC.